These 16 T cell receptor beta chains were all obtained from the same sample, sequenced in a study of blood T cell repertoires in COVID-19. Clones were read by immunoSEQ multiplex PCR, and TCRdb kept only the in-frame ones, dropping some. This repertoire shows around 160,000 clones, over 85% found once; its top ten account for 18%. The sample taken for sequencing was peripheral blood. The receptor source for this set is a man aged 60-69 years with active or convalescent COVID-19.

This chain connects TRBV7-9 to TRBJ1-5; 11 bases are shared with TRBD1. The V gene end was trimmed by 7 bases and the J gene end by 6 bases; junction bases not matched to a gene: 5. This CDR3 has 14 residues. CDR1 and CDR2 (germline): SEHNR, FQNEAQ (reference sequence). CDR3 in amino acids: CASTYGQGAQPQHF. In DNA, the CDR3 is TGTGCCAGCACCTACGGACAGGGGGCTCAGCCCCAGCATTTT.

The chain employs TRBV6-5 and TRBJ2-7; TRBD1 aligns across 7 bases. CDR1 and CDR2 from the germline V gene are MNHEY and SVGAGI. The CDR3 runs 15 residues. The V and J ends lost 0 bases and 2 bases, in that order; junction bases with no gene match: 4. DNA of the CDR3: TGTGCCAGCAGTTACTCCCGACAGGGTCCCTACGAGCAGTACTTC. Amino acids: CASSYSRQGPYEQYF.

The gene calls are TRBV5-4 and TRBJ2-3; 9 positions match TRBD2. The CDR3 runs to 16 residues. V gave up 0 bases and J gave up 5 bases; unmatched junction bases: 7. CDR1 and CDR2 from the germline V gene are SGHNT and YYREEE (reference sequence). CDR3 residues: CASSLVKAGGEDTQYF. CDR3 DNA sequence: TGTGCCAGCAGCTTGGTGAAGGCGGGAGGGGAAGATACGCAGTATTTT.

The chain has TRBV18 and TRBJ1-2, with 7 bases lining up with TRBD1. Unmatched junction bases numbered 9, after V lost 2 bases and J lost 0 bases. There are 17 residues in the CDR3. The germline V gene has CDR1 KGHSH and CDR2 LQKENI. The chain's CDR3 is CASSPSAGGKANYGYTF. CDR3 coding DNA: TGTGCCAGCTCACCATCGGCAGGGGGAAAAGCTAACTATGGCTACACCTTC.

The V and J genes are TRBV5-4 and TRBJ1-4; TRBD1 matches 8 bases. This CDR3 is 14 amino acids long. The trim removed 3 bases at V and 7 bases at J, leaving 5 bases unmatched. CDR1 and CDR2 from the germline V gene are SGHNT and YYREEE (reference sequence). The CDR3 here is CASSYRGSPEKLFF. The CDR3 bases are TGTGCCAGCAGCTACAGGGGGTCGCCTGAAAAACTGTTTTTT.

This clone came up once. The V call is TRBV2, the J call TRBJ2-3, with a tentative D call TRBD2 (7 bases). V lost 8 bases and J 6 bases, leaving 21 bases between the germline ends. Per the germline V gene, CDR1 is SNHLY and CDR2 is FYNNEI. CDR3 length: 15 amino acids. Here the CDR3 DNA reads TGTGCCAGCTCCCAAGGGGGGGGCGCAGGGGATACGCAGTATTTT. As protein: CASSQGGGAGDTQYF. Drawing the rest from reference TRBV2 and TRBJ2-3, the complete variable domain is EPEVTQTPSHQVTQMGQEVILRCVPISNHLYFYWYRQILGQKVEFLVSFYNNEISEKSEIFDDQFSVERPDGSNFTLKIRSTKLEDSAMYFCASSQGGGAGDTQYFGPGTRLTVL.

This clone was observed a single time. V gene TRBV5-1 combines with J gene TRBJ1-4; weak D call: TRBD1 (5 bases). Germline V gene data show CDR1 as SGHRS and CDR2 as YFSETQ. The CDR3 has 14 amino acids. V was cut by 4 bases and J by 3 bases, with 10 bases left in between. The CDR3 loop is CASSPGSANEKLFF. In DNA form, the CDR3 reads TGCGCCAGCAGCCCAGGGTCGGCTAATGAAAAACTGTTTTTT.

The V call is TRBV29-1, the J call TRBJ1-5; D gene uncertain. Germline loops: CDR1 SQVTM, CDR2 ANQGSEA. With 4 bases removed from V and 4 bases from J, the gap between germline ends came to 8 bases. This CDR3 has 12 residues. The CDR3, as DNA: TGCAGCGTTGGGTCTAGAAATCAGCCCCAGCATTTT. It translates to CSVGSRNQPQHF.

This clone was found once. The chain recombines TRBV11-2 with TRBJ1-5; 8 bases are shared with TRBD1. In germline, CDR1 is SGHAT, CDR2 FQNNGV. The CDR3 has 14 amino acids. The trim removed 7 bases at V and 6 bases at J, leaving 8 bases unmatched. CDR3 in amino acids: CASKGTGYGQPQHF. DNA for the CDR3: TGTGCCAGCAAAGGGACAGGCTACGGTCAGCCCCAGCATTTT.

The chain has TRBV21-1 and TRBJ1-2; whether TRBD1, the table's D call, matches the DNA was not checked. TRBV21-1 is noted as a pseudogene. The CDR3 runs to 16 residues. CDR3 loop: CASSKGTVSGNYGYTF. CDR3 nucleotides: TGTGCCAGCAGCAAGGGCACGGTGAGTGGTAACTATGGCTACACCTTC.

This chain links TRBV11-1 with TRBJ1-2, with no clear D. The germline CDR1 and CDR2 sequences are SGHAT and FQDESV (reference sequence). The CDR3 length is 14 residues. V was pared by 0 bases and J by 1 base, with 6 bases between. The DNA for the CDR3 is TGTGCCAGCAGCTTAGCCGGGATTAACTATGGCTACACCTTC. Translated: CASSLAGINYGYTF.

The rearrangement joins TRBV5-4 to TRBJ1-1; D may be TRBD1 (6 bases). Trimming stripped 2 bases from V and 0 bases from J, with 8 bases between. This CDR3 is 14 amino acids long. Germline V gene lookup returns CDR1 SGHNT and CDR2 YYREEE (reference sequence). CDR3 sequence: CASSFRDMNTEAFF. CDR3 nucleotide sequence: TGTGCCAGCAGCTTCCGGGACATGAACACTGAAGCTTTCTTT.

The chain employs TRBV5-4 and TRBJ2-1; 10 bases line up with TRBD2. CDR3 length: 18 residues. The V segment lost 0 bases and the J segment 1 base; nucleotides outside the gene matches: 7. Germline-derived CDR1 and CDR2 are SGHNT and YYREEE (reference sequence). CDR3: CASSLGLAGLGSYNEQFF. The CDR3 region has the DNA TGTGCCAGCAGCTTGGGACTAGCGGGCCTGGGTTCCTACAATGAGCAGTTCTTC.

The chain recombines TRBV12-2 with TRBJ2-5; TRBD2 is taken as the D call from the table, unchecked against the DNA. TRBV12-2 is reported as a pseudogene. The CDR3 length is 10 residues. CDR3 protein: CASLGETQYF. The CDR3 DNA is TGTGCAAGTCTCGGGGAGACCCAGTACTTC.

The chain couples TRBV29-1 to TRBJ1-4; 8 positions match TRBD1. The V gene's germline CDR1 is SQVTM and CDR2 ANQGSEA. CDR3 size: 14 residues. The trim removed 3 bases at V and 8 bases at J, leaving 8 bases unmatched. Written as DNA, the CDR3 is TGCAGCGTTGAGAAACAGGGGGATGAGGAAAAACTGTTTTTT. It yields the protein CSVEKQGDEEKLFF.

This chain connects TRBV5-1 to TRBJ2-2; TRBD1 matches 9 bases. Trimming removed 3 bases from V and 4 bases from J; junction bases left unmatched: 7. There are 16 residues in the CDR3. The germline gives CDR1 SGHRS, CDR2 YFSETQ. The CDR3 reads CASSSTGTGSTGELFF. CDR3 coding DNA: TGCGCCAGCAGCTCCACCGGGACAGGGTCCACCGGGGAGCTGTTTTTT.